This TCR beta chain was recorded in a study of beta chain features in type 1 diabetes. Remarks on this clone: Relative to the germline gene, one junction end is altered; a read error may explain this.

The isolated RNA, all of it, was reverse transcribed, so expressed TCRB transcripts were what got sequenced. The protocol was immunoSEQ multiplex PCR, while the TCRdb copy is restricted to in-frame clones and leaves out a portion. The sample has nearly 250,000 clones, about 63% seen once. This CDR3 has 14 residues. The V gene's germline CDR1 is SGDLS and CDR2 YYNGEE. Sequenced input: naive CD4+ T cells from blood. This clonotype was sampled from a young man in good health. The V and J genes are TRBV9 and TRBJ2-3; TRBD2 agrees at 8 bases. CDR3 sequence reads: CASSSEAGGDTQYF. The CDR3 DNA follows: TGTGCGAGCAGCTCCGAGGCGGGAGGAGATACGCAGTATTTT.